The 31 T cell receptor beta chains presented below share a single source sample, sequenced in a study of T cells in tuberculosis. Thawed, overnight-rested PBMC were stained with GMM-loaded CD1B tetramer, viability dye and anti-CD3, then sorted. The lipid loaded on the CD1B tetramers was C32 glucose monomycolate from Rhodococcus equi. Using immunoSEQ multiplex PCR, the repertoire was profiled, and TCRdb retains in-frame clones only, with some absent. The table includes 80,000 to 90,000 clones, roughly 93% detected once. The sample comprised CD1b-GMM tetramer-negative cells sorted from PBMCs. The receptors originated from an adult woman with latent tuberculosis.

The chain couples TRBV7-2 to TRBJ1-4; 7 nucleotides match TRBD1. This CDR3 contains 15 residues. V shed 2 bases, J shed 5 bases, and the junction held 5 bases outside the gene matches. Per germline, CDR1 SGHTA and CDR2 FQGNSA. This CDR3 reads CASSLYSGQNEKLFF. As DNA, the CDR3 is TGTGCCAGCAGCTTATACTCGGGACAGAATGAAAAACTGTTTTTT.

The chain recombines TRBV5-4 with TRBJ2-3; TRBD2 might be the D (5 bases). The germline V gene has CDR1 SGHNT and CDR2 YYREEE (reference sequence). CDR3 size: 18 residues. V gave up 0 bases and J gave up 2 bases, with 19 bases separating them. The CDR3 DNA reads TGTGCCAGCAGCTTGGCCGAATTGGACTCATCTACCACAGATACGCAGTATTTT. Translated, it gives CASSLAELDSSTTDTQYF.

This chain connects TRBV4-1 to TRBJ2-3; no firm D call. The CDR3 is 15 residues long. V was cut by 1 base and J by 0 bases, with 8 bases left in between. Germline CDR1 and CDR2: MGHRA and YSYEKL. This chain's CDR3 is CASSQGWASTDTQYF. The CDR3 DNA is TGCGCCAGCAGCCAAGGTTGGGCGAGCACAGATACGCAGTATTTT.

The table lists this clone with a count of one. The V and J genes are TRBV9 and TRBJ1-2, with 9 positions matching TRBD1. Trimming removed 5 bases from V and 3 bases from J; junction bases left unmatched: 11. Germline V lookup: CDR1 SGDLS, CDR2 YYNGEE. The CDR3 extends over 16 amino acids. The DNA for the CDR3 is TGTGCCAGCAGGGGCGGGACAGGGCTTAGGGACTATGGCTACACCTTC. Amino acid sequence: CASRGGTGLRDYGYTF. The full variable domain, completed using reference TRBV9 and TRBJ1-2, is DSGVTQTPKHLITATGQRVTLRCSPRSGDLSVYWYQQSLDQGLQFLIQYYNGEERAKGNILERFSAQQFPDLHSELNLSSLELGDSALYFCASRGGTGLRDYGYTFGSGTRLTVV.

V is TRBV7-6 and J is TRBJ1-4; 9 bases are shared with TRBD1. J gave up 8 bases and V 1 base, and 11 bases lay outside the gene matches. Germline V gene lookup returns CDR1 SGHVS and CDR2 FNYEAQ. The length of the CDR3 is 17 residues. Here the CDR3 DNA reads TGTGCCAGCAGCTTAGGGGACAGGGTTCCATTACGGGAAAAACTGTTTTTT. It is translated as CASSLGDRVPLREKLFF.

The chain joins TRBV19 to TRBJ2-3, with TRBD2 matching over 12 bases. This CDR3 region has 17 residues. With 3 bases clipped from V and 4 bases from J, the junction kept 8 bases outside the gene matches. The germline gives CDR1 LNHDA, CDR2 SQIVND (reference sequence). The CDR3 reads CASSMLAGGVGADTQYF. The CDR3 coding sequence is TGTGCCAGTAGTATGCTAGCGGGGGGGGTGGGTGCAGATACGCAGTATTTT.

This rearrangement joins TRBV5-1 to TRBJ2-5, with 13 bases aligning to TRBD2. The J call could be wrong; TRBJ2-7 is a better fit for the DNA end. This CDR3 is 16 amino acids long. Germline V gene lookup returns CDR1 SGHRS and CDR2 YFSETQ. In nucleotides, the CDR3 is TGCGCCAGCAGCTACGGGACTAGCGGGGCAGTTTACGAGCAGTACTTC. Amino acids: CASSYGTSGAVYEQYF.

Turning to this clone: Compared with germline, one end of the junction differs, possibly owing to a read error. The chain recombines TRBV5-1 with TRBJ2-1; TRBD2 agrees at 7 bases. The germline CDR1 and CDR2 sequences are SGHRS and YFSETQ. This CDR3 is 13 amino acids long. The CDR3 nucleotides are TGCGCCAGCAGCAACGGACCCGGGACTATGACGATCTTC. This translates into CASSNGPGTMTIF.

The chain joins TRBV7-9 to TRBJ1-1; D remains ambiguous. The CDR3 totals 14 residues. V gave up 5 bases and J gave up 3 bases, with 13 bases separating them. Germline CDR1 SEHNR, CDR2 FQNEAQ (reference sequence). In DNA form, the CDR3 reads TGTGCCAGCAGCCTAACGACGGGTGACACTGAAGCTTTCTTT. Its translation is CASSLTTGDTEAFF.

The chain joins TRBV27 to TRBJ2-3, with 10 bases aligning to TRBD1. The ends lost 6 bases at V and 4 bases at J; junction bases unmatched: 7. The length of the CDR3 is 15 residues. Looked up from germline, CDR1 is MNHEY and CDR2 is SMNVEV (reference sequence). CDR3 sequence: CASSVETGGADTQYF. The CDR3 DNA reads as TGTGCCAGCAGCGTTGAGACAGGGGGCGCAGATACGCAGTATTTT.

V and J are TRBV30 and TRBJ1-1; 8 positions match TRBD1. Germline lookup yields CDR1 GTSNPN and CDR2 SVGIG (reference sequence). V lost 5 bases to trimming and J lost 1 base; unmatched junction nucleotides: 3. The CDR3 extends over 13 amino acids. The CDR3 DNA sequence: TGTGCCTGGGGGGGGACAGGGAACACTGAAGCTTTCTTT. This codes for CAWGGTGNTEAFF.

The chain is built from TRBV5-6 and TRBJ1-2, with 7 nucleotides matching TRBD1. The CDR3 is made up of 16 amino acids. After removal of 4 bases from V and 4 bases from J, the junction contained 13 bases not matched to a gene. The germline V gene has CDR1 SGHDT and CDR2 YYEEEE. The CDR3 loop is CASSPQVQDRAYGYTF. Written as DNA, the CDR3 is TGTGCCAGCAGCCCTCAAGTTCAAGACAGGGCCTATGGCTACACCTTC.

The chain employs TRBV27 and TRBJ1-6; tentative D call: TRBD1 (6 bases). Germline CDR1 reads MNHEY; CDR2 reads SMNVEV (reference sequence). This CDR3 has 15 amino acids. Trimming left V 5 bases short and J 7 bases short, with 15 bases between. CDR3 nucleotides: TGTGCCAGCAGTGCCCTGGGGGGGGCCAATTCACCCCTCCACTTT. This gives the protein CASSALGGANSPLHF.

The rearrangement uses TRBV11-3 and TRBJ1-2; 8 bases align to TRBD1. Germline V gene lookup returns CDR1 SGHNT and CDR2 YENEEA. The ends lost 1 base at V and 2 bases at J; junction bases unmatched: 3. The CDR3 has 15 amino acids. The CDR3 reads CASSLARTGNYGYTF. CDR3 nucleotide sequence: TGTGCCAGCAGCTTAGCGCGGACAGGGAACTATGGCTACACCTTC.

The rearrangement joins TRBV7-2 to TRBJ1-6; unclear D gene. Germline V gene sequence: CDR1 SGHTA, CDR2 FQGNSA. The length of the CDR3 is 15 residues. The germline V and J ends were trimmed by 4 bases and 10 bases, with 17 bases remaining between them. Written as DNA, the CDR3 is TGTGCCAGCAGCTCCCCCGTCCGACAAGACTCACCCCTCCACTTT. Its protein product is CASSSPVRQDSPLHF. The full variable domain, in which reference TRBV7-2 and TRBJ1-6 provide the parts outside the CDR3, is GAGVSQSPSNKVTEKGKDVELRCDPISGHTALYWYRQSLGQGLEFLIYFQGNSAPDKSGLPSDRFSAERTGGSVSTLTIQRTQQEDSAVYLCASSSPVRQDSPLHFGNGTRLTVT.

The V gene is TRBV9, the J gene TRBJ1-2, with 11 bases that match TRBD1. V was pared by 3 bases and J by 2 bases, with 6 bases of the junction left unmatched. The CDR3 totals 16 residues. Germline V gives CDR1 SGDLS, CDR2 YYNGEE. CDR3 DNA: TGTGCCAGCAGCGGGGGGACAGGGGGTTCGAACTATGGCTACACCTTC. This codes for CASSGGTGGSNYGYTF.

The chain links TRBV4-1 to TRBJ2-5; D may be TRBD1 (5 bases). The CDR3 has 15 residues. Germline V gene data show CDR1 as MGHRA and CDR2 as YSYEKL. V was shortened by 1 base and J by 4 bases, with 13 bases between the two germline ends. The CDR3 is CASSQVIGDVETQYF. The CDR3 DNA is TGCGCCAGCAGCCAAGTTATAGGGGATGTAGAGACCCAGTACTTC.

This chain uses TRBV4-3 with TRBJ1-5, with D perhaps matching TRBD1 (6 bases). Germline loops: CDR1 LGHNA, CDR2 YSLEER. V was shortened by 1 base and J by 6 bases, with 13 bases between the two germline ends. The CDR3 length is 15 residues. CDR3 DNA sequence: TGCGCCAGCAGCCAAGCTCTAGGGGGTACTCAGCCCCAGCATTTT. Translating gives CASSQALGGTQPQHF.

This clone appeared a few times. A read error may produce the germline difference seen at one junction end. The chain's CDR3 is CASSLGRALENTIYF. Here the CDR3 DNA reads TGTGCTAGCAGCTTAGGCAGGGCGCTCGAAAACACCATATATTTT. The V gene is TRBV7-7, the J gene TRBJ1-3; perhaps TRBD1 as D (5 bases). Germline CDR1 reads SSHAT; CDR2 reads FNYEAQ (reference sequence). The CDR3 is 15 residues long.

CDR3 DNA sequence: TGCAGCGTTGAAAGGTCGGGAACCGGGGAGCTGTTTTTT. This encodes CSVERSGTGELFF. V and J are TRBV29-1 and TRBJ2-2; D is possibly TRBD2 (5 bases). The CDR3 totals 13 residues. Trimming cost V 2 bases and J 5 bases, with 9 bases left between them. Germline CDR1 reads SQVTM; CDR2 reads ANQGSEA.

The V gene is TRBV6-6, the J gene TRBJ1-1, with D possibly TRBD1 on 6 matching bases. The CDR3 runs to 12 residues. Germline V lookup: CDR1 MNHNY, CDR2 SVGAGI (reference sequence). V dropped 2 bases and J dropped 9 bases, with 10 bases sitting between them. CDR3 amino acids: CASSYTGGQAFF. The CDR3 bases are TGTGCCAGCAGTTACACGGGGGGCCAAGCTTTCTTT.

This clone was recorded only once. V gene TRBV25-1 combines with J gene TRBJ2-5; 7 nucleotides agree with TRBD2. The CDR3 is 14 residues long. CDR1 MGHDK and CDR2 SYGVNS come from the germline V gene. The V gene end was trimmed by 9 bases and the J gene end by 5 bases; junction bases not matched to a gene: 12. CDR3: CASGPAGWGETQYF. In DNA form, the CDR3 reads TGTGCCAGTGGACCAGCGGGGTGGGGGGAGACCCAGTACTTC. The whole variable domain, filled in from reference TRBV25-1 and TRBJ2-5, reads EADIYQTPRYLVIGTGKKITLECSQTMGHDKMYWYQQDPGMELHLIHYSYGVNSTEKGDLSSESTVSRIRTEHFPLTLESARPSHTSQYLCASGPAGWGETQYFGPGTRLLVL.

The V and J genes are TRBV5-4 and TRBJ1-1; D is perhaps TRBD1 (5 bases). Germline CDR1 reads SGHNT; CDR2 reads YYREEE (reference sequence). The CDR3 is 15 amino acids. V was clipped by 6 bases and J by 3 bases, with 18 bases between them. The CDR3 loop reads CASNARRGEYTEAFF. The DNA for the CDR3 is TGTGCCAGCAACGCGCGTAGGGGCGAGTACACTGAAGCTTTCTTT.

V is TRBV5-1 and J is TRBJ2-3; D might be TRBD2 (5 bases). The CDR3 length is 16 residues. V was shortened by 6 bases and J by 2 bases, with 19 bases between the two germline ends. Germline V gives CDR1 SGHRS, CDR2 YFSETQ. CDR3 coding DNA: TGCGCCAGCACCCCCCGGGGAGCAAGTCTCACAGATACGCAGTATTTT. This translates into CASTPRGASLTDTQYF. Drawing the rest from reference TRBV5-1 and TRBJ2-3, the complete variable domain is KAGVTQTPRYLIKTRGQQVTLSCSPISGHRSVSWYQQTPGQGLQFLFEYFSETQRNKGNFPGRFSGRQFSNSRSEMNVSTLELGDSALYLCASTPRGASLTDTQYFGPGTRLTVL.

The V call is TRBV5-1, the J call TRBJ2-1, with D unresolved. CDR3 length equals 16 residues. Trimming shortened V by 0 bases and J by 0 bases, and 10 bases separated the two germline ends. Germline V gene data show CDR1 as SGHRS and CDR2 as YFSETQ. CDR3 sequence (DNA): TGCGCCAGCAGCTTGGATATCCGCGGCTCCTACAATGAGCAGTTCTTC. This codes for CASSLDIRGSYNEQFF.

The V and J genes are TRBV29-1 and TRBJ2-1; D is undetermined. The length of the CDR3 is 13 residues. Trimming cost V 0 bases and J 0 bases, with 3 bases left between them. The germline V gene has CDR1 SQVTM and CDR2 ANQGSEA. The CDR3 region has the DNA TGCAGCGTTGAAGAGAGCTCCTACAATGAGCAGTTCTTC. This sequence encodes CSVEESSYNEQFF.

This clone was seen a single time. The rearrangement uses TRBV28 and TRBJ2-1, with 7 bases matching TRBD1. This CDR3 is 15 amino acids long. Trimming cost V 4 bases and J 4 bases; bases outside gene matches: 7. The germline V gene encodes CDR1 MDHEN and CDR2 SYDVKM. In nucleotides, the CDR3 is TGTGCCAGCAGTTCCCCGGGACAGAGGTACAATGAGCAGTTCTTC. Amino acids: CASSSPGQRYNEQFF.

The chain combines TRBV6-5 with TRBJ1-1; perhaps TRBD1 as D (5 bases). Deletions cut 7 bases from V and 1 base from J, with 10 bases between. This CDR3 has 13 amino acids. Germline CDR1 reads MNHEY; CDR2 reads SVGAGI. The CDR3 spells CASTDQGNTEAFF. The CDR3 DNA is TGTGCCAGCACTGACCAGGGGAACACTGAAGCTTTCTTT.

This clone has a handful of counts. The chain uses TRBV7-2 and TRBJ2-3; 10 bases are shared with TRBD2. In germline, CDR1 is SGHTA, CDR2 FQGNSA. The CDR3 runs to 17 residues. Trimming at V came to 1 base and at J to 4 bases, leaving 8 bases not matched to a gene. CDR3 sequence (DNA): TGTGCCAGCAGCTTAGTAACGCTAGCGGGGGTGGCAGATACGCAGTATTTT. Encoded protein: CASSLVTLAGVADTQYF.

The V call is TRBV14, the J call TRBJ1-1; weak D call: TRBD1 (5 bases). The V end was cut by 1 base, the J end by 3 bases, with 15 bases between. The length of the CDR3 is 16 residues. Germline-derived CDR1 and CDR2 are SGHDN and FVKESK. CDR3 nucleotide sequence: TGTGCCAGCAGCCAAGTCGGGGAGGGGTCGGACACTGAAGCTTTCTTT. Translation gives CASSQVGEGSDTEAFF.

The J gene is TRBJ1-4, the V gene TRBV6-6; D is perhaps TRBD1 (5 bases). Trimming shortened V by 4 bases and J by 2 bases, and 14 bases separated the two germline ends. Germline values: CDR1 MNHNY, CDR2 SVGAGI (reference sequence). The CDR3 is made up of 16 amino acids. CDR3: CASSFSGSGTNEKLFF. The DNA of the CDR3 is TGTGCCAGCAGTTTCTCAGGGTCGGGGACTAATGAAAAACTGTTTTTT.